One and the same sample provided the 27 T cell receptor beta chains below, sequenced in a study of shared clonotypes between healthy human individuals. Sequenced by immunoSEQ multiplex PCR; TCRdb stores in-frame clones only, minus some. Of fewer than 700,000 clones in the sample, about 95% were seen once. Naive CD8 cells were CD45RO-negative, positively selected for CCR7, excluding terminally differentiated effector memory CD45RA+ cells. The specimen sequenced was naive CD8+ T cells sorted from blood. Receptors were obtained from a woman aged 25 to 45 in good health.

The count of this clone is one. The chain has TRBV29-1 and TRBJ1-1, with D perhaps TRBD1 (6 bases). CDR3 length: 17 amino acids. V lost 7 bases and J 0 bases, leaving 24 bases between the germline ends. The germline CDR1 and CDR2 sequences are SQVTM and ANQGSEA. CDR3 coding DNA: TGCAGCGCCTCGCTGGACAGTGGGGGAGGAATGAACACTGAAGCTTTCTTT. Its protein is CSASLDSGGGMNTEAFF.

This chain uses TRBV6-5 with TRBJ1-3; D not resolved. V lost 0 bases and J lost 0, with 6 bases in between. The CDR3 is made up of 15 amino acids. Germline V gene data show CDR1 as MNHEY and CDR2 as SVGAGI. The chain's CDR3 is CASSYSSSSGNTIYF. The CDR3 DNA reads TGTGCCAGCAGTTACTCGAGCTCCTCTGGAAACACCATATATTTT.

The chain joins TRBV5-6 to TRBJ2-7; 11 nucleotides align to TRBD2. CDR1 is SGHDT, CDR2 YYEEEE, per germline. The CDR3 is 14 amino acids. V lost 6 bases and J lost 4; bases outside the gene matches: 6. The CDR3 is CASNPASGRYEQYF. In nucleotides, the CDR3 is TGTGCCAGCAATCCGGCTAGCGGGAGGTACGAGCAGTACTTC. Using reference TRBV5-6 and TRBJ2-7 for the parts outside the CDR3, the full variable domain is DAGVTQSPTHLIKTRGQQVTLRCSPKSGHDTVSWYQQALGQGPQFIFQYYEEEERQRGNFPDRFSGHQFPNYSSELNVNALLLGDSALYLCASNPASGRYEQYFGPGTRLTVT.

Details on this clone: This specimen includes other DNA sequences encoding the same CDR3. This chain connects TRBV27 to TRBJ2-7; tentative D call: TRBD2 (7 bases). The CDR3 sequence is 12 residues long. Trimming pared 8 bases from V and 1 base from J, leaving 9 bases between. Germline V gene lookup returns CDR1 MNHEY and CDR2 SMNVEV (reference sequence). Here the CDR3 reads CASGGASYEQYF. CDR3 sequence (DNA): TGTGCCAGCGGGGGGGCGTCCTACGAGCAGTACTTC.

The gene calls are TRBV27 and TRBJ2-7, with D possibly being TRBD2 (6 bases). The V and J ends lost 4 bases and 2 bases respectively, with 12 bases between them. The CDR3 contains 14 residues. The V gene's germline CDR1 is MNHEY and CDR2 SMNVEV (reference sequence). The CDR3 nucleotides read TGTGCCAGCAGTTCCAGCGGGCGGGCCTACGAGCAGTACTTC. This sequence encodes CASSSSGRAYEQYF.

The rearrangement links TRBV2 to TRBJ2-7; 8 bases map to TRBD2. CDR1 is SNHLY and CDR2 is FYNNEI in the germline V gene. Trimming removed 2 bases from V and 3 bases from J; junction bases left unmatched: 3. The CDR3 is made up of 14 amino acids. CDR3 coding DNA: TGTGCCAGCAGTGAACCGGGACTAGACTACGAGCAGTACTTC. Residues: CASSEPGLDYEQYF. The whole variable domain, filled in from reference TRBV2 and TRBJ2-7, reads EPEVTQTPSHQVTQMGQEVILRCVPISNHLYFYWYRQILGQKVEFLVSFYNNEISEKSEIFDDQFSVERPDGSNFTLKIRSTKLEDSAMYFCASSEPGLDYEQYFGPGTRLTVT.

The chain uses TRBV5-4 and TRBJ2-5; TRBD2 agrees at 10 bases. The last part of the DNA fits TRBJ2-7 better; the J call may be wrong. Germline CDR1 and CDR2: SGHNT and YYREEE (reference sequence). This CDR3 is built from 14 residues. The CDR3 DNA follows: TGTGCCAGCAGCATGGAAACTAGCGGGAACGAGCAGTACTTC. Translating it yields CASSMETSGNEQYF.

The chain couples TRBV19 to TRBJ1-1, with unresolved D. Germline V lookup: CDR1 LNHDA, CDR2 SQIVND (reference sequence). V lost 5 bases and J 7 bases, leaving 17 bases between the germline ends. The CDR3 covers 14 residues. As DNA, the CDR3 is TGTGCCAGTAGTGACCCAGGAGTGGGAAATGAAGCTTTCTTT. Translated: CASSDPGVGNEAFF.

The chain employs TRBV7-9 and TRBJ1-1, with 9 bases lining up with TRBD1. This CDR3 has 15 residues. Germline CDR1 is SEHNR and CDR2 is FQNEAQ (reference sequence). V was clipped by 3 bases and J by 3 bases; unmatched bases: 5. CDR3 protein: CASSFMTGGDTEAFF. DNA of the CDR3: TGTGCCAGCAGCTTTATGACAGGGGGGGACACTGAAGCTTTCTTT.

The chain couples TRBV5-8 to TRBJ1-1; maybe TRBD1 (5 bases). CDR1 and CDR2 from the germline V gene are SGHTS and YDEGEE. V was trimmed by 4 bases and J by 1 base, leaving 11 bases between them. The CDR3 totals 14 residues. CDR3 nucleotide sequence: TGTGCCAGCAGCCTGGGGGGGAGGAACACTGAAGCTTTCTTT. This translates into CASSLGGRNTEAFF.

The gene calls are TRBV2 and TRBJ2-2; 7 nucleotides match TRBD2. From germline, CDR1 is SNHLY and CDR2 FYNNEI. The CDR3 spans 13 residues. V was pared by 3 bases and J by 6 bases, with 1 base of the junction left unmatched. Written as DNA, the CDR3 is TGTGCCAGCAGTGACACTAGCGCCGGGGAGCTGTTTTTT. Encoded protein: CASSDTSAGELFF.

In DNA form, the CDR3 reads TGTGCCAGCAGTTTGACAGGGAGACGATATAGCAATCAGCCCCAGCATTTT. It translates to CASSLTGRRYSNQPQHF. The chain combines TRBV27 with TRBJ1-5; 7 nucleotides match TRBD1. CDR1 and CDR2 from the germline V gene are MNHEY and SMNVEV (reference sequence). The CDR3 runs 17 residues. J lost 0 bases, V lost 3 bases, and 8 bases had no gene match.

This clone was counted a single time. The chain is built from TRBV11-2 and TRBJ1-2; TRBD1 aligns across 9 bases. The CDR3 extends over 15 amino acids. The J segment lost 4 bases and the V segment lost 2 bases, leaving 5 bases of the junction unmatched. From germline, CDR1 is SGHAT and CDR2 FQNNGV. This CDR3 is CASSLSGTGTYGYTF. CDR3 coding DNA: TGTGCCAGCAGCTTAAGTGGGACAGGGACCTATGGCTACACCTTC.

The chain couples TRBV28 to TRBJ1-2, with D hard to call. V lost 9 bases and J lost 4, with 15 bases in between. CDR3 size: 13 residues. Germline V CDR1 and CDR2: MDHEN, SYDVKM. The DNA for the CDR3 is TGTGCCAGTTTGCCCACCTCAAGCTATGGCTACACCTTC. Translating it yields CASLPTSSYGYTF.

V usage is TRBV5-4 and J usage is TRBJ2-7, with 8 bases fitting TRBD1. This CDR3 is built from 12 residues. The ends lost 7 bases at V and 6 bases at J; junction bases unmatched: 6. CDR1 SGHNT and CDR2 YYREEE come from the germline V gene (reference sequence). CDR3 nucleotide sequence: TGTGCCAGCGGGACCACAGGGGGCGAGCAGTACTTC. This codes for CASGTTGGEQYF. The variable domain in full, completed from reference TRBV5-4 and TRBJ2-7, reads ETGVTQSPTHLIKTRGQQVTLRCSSQSGHNTVSWYQQALGQGPQFIFQYYREEENGRGNFPPRFSGLQFPNYSSELNVNALELDDSALYLCASGTTGGEQYFGPGTRLTVT.

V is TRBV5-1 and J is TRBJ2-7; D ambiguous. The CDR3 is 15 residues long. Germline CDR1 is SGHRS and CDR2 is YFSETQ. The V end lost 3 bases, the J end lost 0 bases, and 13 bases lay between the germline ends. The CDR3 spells CASSWASLSSYEQYF. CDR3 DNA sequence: TGCGCCAGCAGCTGGGCTTCTCTTAGCTCCTACGAGCAGTACTTC.

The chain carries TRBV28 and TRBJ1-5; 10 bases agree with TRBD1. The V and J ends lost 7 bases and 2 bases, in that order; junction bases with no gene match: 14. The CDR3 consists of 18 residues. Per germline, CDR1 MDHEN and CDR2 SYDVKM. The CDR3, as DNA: TGTGCCAGCACCCAGGCCGGACAGGGGGAGTTCGGCAATCAGCCCCAGCATTTT. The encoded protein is CASTQAGQGEFGNQPQHF.

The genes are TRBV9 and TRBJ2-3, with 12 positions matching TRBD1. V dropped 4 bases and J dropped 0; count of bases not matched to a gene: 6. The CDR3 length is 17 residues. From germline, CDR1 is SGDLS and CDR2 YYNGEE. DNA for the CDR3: TGTGCCAGCAGCCCCAGGGACAGGGGGCGCAGCACAGATACGCAGTATTTT. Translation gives CASSPRDRGRSTDTQYF. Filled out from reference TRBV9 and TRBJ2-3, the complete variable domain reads DSGVTQTPKHLITATGQRVTLRCSPRSGDLSVYWYQQSLDQGLQFLIQYYNGEERAKGNILERFSAQQFPDLHSELNLSSLELGDSALYFCASSPRDRGRSTDTQYFGPGTRLTVL.

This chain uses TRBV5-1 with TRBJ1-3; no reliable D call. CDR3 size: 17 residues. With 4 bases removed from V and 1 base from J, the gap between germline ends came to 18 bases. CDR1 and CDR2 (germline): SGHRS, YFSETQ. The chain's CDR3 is CASSPSQFPQSGNTIYF. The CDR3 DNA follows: TGCGCCAGCAGCCCGAGTCAGTTCCCCCAATCTGGAAACACCATATATTTT.

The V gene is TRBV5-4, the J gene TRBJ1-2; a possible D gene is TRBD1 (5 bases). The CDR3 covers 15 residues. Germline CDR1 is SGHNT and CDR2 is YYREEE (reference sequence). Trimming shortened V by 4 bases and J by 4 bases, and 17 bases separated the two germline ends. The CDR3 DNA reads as TGTGCCAGCAGCGCAAACGGGACCGCGGTCTATGGCTACACCTTC. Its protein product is CASSANGTAVYGYTF. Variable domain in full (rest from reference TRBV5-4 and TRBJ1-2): ETGVTQSPTHLIKTRGQQVTLRCSSQSGHNTVSWYQQALGQGPQFIFQYYREEENGRGNFPPRFSGLQFPNYSSELNVNALELDDSALYLCASSANGTAVYGYTFGSGTRLTVV.

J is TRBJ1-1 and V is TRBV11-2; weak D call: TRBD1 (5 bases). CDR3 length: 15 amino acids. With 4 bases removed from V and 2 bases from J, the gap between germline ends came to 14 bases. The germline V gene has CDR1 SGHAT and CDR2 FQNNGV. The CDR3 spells CASSWPWGNNTEAFF. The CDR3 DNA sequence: TGTGCCAGCAGCTGGCCTTGGGGGAATAACACTGAAGCTTTCTTT.

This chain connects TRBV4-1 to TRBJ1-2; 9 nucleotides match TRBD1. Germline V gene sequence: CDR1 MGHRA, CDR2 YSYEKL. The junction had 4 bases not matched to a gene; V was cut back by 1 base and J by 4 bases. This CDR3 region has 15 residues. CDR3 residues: CASSQVGQGFYGYTF. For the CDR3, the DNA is TGCGCCAGCAGCCAAGTGGGACAGGGATTCTATGGCTACACCTTC.

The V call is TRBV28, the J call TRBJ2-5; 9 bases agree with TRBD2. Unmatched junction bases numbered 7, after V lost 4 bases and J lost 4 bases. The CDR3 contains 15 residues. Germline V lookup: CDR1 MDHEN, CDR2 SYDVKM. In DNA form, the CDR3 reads TGTGCCAGCAGTTCGCGGGAGGGTCGATTAGAGACCCAGTACTTC. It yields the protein CASSSREGRLETQYF.

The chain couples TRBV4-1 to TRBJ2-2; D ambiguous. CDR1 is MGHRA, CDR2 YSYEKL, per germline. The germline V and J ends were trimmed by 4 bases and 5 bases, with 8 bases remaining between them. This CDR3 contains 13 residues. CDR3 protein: CASSREQTGELFF. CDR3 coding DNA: TGCGCCAGCAGCCGCGAGCAAACCGGGGAGCTGTTTTTT.

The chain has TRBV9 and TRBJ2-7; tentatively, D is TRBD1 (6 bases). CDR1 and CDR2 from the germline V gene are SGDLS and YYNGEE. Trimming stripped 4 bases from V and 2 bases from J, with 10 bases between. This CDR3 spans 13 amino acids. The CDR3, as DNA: TGTGCCAGCAGCTCCGGACAGCCCTACGAGCAGTACTTC. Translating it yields CASSSGQPYEQYF.

The CDR3 sequence: CSVEVAGESYEQYF. In DNA, the CDR3 is TGCAGCGTTGAAGTGGCGGGAGAGTCATACGAGCAGTACTTC. The rearrangement links TRBV29-1 to TRBJ2-5, with 7 nucleotides matching TRBD2. The last part of the DNA fits TRBJ2-7 better; the J call may be wrong. Germline assignment: CDR1 SQVTM and CDR2 ANQGSEA. The CDR3 extends over 14 amino acids.

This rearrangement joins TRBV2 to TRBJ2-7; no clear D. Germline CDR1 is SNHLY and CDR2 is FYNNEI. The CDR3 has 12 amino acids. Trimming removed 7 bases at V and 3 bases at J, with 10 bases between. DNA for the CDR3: TGTGCCAGCACAGAAAGGGACTACGAGCAGTACTTC. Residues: CASTERDYEQYF.